This T cell receptor beta chain was sequenced in a study of cytomegalovirus exposure and HLA in healthy donors. CDR1 and CDR2 from the germline V gene are KGHSH and LQKENI. The V end was cut by 3 bases, the J end by 0 bases, with 14 bases between. The CDR3 loop spans 16 amino acids. The PCR ran on 60 Vbeta and 13 Jbeta primers. Sequencing was performed with immunoSEQ multiplex PCR; in TCRdb, only in-frame clones are kept and a portion is missing. The sample shows about 95,000 clones, around 82% of them seen only once. The clonotype originates from a man younger than 45 in good health and CMV-seropositive. This rearrangement joins TRBV18 to TRBJ1-1, with D perhaps TRBD1 (5 bases). Sequenced material: PBMCs. CDR3 nucleotides: TGTGCCAGCTCACCGGGGGGACGTACGCTGAACACTGAAGCTTTCTTT. It translates to CASSPGGRTLNTEAFF.